This T cell receptor beta chain stems from a study of identical twins. V shed 3 bases and J shed 6 bases, with 17 bases lying between them. The CDR3 totals 14 residues. CDR1 and CDR2 from the germline V gene are DFQATT and SNEGSKA (reference sequence). TCRdb reprocessed the 5' RACE reads with MiXCR, giving one entry per CDR3 protein. The table includes 500,000 to 600,000 distinct CDR3 sequences, 20% to 25% detected once. This clonotype was counted only a few times. This sample was shared with a second study, whose subject was T cells expressing NK-cell markers.

What was sequenced was CD4+ T cells sorted from blood. The receptor comes from a woman aged 18-29 years in good health. V gene TRBV20-1 combines with J gene TRBJ1-2; TRBD1 might be the D (5 bases). In DNA, the CDR3 is TGCAGTGCTAGTCCTTCGGGGACGCTTCATGGCTACACCTTC. It yields the protein CSASPSGTLHGYTF.